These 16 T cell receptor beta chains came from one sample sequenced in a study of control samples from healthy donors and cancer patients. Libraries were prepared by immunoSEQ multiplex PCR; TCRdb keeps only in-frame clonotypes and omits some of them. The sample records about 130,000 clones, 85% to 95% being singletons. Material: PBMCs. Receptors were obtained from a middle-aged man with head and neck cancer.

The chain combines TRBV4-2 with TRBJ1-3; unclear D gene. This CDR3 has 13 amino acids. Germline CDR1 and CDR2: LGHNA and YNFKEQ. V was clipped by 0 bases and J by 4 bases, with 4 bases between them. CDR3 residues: CASSQDEGNTIYF. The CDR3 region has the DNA TGTGCCAGCAGCCAAGATGAGGGAAACACCATATATTTT.

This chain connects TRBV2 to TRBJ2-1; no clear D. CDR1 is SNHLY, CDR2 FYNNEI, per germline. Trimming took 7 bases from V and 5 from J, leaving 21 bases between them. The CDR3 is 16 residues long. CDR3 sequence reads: CASILVGMGKHNEQFF. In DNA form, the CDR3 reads TGTGCCAGCATTTTAGTGGGCATGGGAAAACACAATGAGCAGTTCTTC.

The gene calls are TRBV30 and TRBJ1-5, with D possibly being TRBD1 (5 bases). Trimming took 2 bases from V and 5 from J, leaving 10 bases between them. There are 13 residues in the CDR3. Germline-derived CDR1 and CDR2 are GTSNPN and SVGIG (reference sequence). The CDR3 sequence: CAWSHRGDQPQHF. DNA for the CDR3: TGTGCCTGGAGTCACCGGGGCGATCAGCCCCAGCATTTT.

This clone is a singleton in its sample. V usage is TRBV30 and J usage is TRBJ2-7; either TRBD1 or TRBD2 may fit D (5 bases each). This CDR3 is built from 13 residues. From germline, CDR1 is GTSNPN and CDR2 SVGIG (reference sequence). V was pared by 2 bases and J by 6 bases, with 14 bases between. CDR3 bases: TGTGCCTGGAGTCTTCTTGGGGCGGGCGAGCAGTACTTC. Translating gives CAWSLLGAGEQYF.

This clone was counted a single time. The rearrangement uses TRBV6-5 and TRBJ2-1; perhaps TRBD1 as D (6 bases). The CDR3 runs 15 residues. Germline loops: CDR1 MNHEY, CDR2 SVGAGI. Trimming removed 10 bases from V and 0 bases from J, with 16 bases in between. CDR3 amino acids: CATPSRGSSYNEQFF. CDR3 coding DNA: TGTGCCACACCCTCGAGGGGGAGCTCCTACAATGAGCAGTTCTTC.

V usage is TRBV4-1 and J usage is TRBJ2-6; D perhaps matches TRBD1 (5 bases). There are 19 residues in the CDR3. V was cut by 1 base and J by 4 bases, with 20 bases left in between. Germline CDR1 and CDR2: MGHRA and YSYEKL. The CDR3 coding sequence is TGCGCCAGCAGCCAAGTGAAGGGGCCGGCCCCTGGGGGGGCCAACGTCCTGACTTTC. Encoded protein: CASSQVKGPAPGGANVLTF.

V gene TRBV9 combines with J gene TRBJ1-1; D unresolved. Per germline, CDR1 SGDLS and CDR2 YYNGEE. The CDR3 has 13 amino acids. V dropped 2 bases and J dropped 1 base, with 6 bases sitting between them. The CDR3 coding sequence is TGTGCCAGCAGCGTTTCAGGGAACACTGAAGCTTTCTTT. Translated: CASSVSGNTEAFF.

CDR3: CASSSGQNLVDEQYF. The DNA of the CDR3 is TGTGCCAGCAGCTCAGGACAGAACCTCGTCGACGAGCAGTACTTC. J is TRBJ2-7 and V is TRBV5-8; possibly TRBD1 for D (6 bases). CDR1 is SGHTS, CDR2 YDEGEE, per germline. The V end was cut by 3 bases, the J end by 5 bases, with 18 bases between. CDR3 length: 15 residues.

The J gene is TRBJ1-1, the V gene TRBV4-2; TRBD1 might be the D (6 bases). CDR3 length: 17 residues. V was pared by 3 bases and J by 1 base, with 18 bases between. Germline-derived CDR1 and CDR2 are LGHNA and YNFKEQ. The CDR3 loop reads CASSQILSGGPNTEAFF. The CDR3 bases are TGTGCCAGCAGCCAGATACTAAGCGGGGGCCCGAACACTGAAGCTTTCTTT.

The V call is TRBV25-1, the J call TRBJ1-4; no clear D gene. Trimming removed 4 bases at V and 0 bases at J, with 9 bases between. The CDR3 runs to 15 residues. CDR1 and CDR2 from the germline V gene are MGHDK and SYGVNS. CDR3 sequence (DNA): TGTGCCAGCAGTGGTTTTGATGCAACTAATGAAAAACTGTTTTTT. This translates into CASSGFDATNEKLFF.

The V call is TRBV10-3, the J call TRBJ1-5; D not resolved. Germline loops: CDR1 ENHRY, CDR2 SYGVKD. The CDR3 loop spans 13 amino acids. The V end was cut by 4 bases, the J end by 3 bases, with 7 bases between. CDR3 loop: CAISAAVNQPQHF. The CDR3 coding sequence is TGTGCCATCAGTGCGGCGGTCAATCAGCCCCAGCATTTT.

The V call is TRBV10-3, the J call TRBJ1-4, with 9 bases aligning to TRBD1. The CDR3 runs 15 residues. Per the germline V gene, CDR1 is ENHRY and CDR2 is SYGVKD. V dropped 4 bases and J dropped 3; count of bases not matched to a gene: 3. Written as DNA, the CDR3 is TGTGCCATCAGTGGGGGACAGGGAGCTAATGAAAAACTGTTTTTT. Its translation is CAISGGQGANEKLFF.

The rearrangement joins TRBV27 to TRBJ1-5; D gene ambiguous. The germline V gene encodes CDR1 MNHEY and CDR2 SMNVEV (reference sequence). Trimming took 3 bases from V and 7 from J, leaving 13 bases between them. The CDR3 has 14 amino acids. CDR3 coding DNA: TGTGCCAGCAGTTTCAGGCAGGTAGGGCAGCCCCAGCATTTT. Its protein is CASSFRQVGQPQHF.

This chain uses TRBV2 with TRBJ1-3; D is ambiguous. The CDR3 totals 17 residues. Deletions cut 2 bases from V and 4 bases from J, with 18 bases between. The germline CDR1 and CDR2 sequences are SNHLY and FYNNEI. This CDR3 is CASSEISIRVVGNTIYF. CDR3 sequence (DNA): TGTGCCAGCAGTGAAATTAGCATCCGGGTGGTAGGAAACACCATATATTTT. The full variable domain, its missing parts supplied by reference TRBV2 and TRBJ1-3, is EPEVTQTPSHQVTQMGQEVILRCVPISNHLYFYWYRQILGQKVEFLVSFYNNEISEKSEIFDDQFSVERPDGSNFTLKIRSTKLEDSAMYFCASSEISIRVVGNTIYFGEGSWLTVV.

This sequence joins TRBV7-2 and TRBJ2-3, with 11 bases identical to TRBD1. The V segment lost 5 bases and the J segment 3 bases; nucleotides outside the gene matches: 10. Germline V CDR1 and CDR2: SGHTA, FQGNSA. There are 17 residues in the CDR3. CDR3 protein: CASSTRDRGRFTDTQYF. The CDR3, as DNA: TGTGCCAGCAGCACCAGGGACAGGGGGAGGTTTACAGATACGCAGTATTTT.

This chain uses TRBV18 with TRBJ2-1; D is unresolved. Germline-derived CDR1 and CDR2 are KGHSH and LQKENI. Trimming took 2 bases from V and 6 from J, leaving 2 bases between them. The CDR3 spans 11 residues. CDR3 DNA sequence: TGTGCCAGCTCACCAATCAATGAGCAGTTCTTC. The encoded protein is CASSPINEQFF.